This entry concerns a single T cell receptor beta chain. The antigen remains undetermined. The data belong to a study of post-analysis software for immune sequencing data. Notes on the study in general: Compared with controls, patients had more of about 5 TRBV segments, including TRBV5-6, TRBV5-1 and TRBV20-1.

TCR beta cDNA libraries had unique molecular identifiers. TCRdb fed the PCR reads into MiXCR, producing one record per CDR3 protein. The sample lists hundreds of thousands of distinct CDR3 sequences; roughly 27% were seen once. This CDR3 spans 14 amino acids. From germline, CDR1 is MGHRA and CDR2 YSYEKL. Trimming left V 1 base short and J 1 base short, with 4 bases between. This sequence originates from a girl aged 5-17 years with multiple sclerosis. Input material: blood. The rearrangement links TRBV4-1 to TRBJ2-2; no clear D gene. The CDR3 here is CASSQAGNTGELFF. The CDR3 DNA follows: TGCGCCAGCAGCCAAGCCGGGAACACCGGGGAGCTGTTTTTT.